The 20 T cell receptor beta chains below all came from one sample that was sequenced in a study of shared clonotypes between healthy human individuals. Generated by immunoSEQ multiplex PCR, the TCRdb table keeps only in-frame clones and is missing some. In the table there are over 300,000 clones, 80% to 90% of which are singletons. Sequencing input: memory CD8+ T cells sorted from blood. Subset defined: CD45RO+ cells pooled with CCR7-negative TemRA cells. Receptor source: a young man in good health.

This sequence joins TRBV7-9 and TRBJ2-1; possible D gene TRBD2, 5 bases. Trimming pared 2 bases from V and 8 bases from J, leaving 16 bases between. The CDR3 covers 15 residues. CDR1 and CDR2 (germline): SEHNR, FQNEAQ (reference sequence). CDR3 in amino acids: CASSLTRPGVHEQFF. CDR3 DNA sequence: TGTGCCAGCAGCTTAACACGCCCCGGGGTTCATGAGCAGTTCTTC. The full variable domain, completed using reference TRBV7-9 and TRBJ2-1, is DTGVSQNPRHKITKRGQNVTFRCDPISEHNRLYWYRQTLGQGPEFLTYFQNEAQLEKSRLLSDRFSAERPKGSFSTLEIQRTEQGDSAMYLCASSLTRPGVHEQFFGPGTRLTVL.

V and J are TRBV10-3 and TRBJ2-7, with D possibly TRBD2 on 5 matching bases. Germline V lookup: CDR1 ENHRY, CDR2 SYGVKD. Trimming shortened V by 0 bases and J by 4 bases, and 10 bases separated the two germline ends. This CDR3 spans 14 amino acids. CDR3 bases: TGTGCCATCAGTGAGTCCGGCGGGCGATACGAGCAGTACTTC. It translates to CAISESGGRYEQYF.

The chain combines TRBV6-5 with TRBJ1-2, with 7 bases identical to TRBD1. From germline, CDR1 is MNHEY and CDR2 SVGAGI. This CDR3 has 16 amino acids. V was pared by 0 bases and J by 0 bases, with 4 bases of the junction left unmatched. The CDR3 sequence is CASSYSQDRANYGYTF. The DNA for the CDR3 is TGTGCCAGCAGTTACTCGCAAGACAGGGCTAACTATGGCTACACCTTC.

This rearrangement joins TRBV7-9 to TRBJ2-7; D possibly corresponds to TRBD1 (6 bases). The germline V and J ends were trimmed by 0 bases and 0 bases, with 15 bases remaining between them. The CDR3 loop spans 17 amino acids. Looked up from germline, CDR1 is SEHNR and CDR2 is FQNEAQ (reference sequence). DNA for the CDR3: TGTGCCAGCAGCTTAGCCCCTTTAGGGGGAAGCTCCTACGAGCAGTACTTC. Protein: CASSLAPLGGSSYEQYF.

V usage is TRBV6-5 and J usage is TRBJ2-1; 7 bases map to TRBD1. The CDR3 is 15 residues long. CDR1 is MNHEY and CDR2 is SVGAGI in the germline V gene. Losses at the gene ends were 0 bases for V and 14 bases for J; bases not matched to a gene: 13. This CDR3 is CASSYSSSGQAGEFF. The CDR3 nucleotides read TGTGCCAGCAGTTACTCGTCATCTGGACAGGCAGGCGAGTTCTTC.

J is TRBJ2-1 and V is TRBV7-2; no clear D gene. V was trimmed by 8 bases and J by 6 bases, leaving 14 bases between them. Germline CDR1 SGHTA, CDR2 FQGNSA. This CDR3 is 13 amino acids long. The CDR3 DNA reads TGTGCCAGCTTGGGGTGGGAAGTCAATGAGCAGTTCTTC. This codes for CASLGWEVNEQFF.

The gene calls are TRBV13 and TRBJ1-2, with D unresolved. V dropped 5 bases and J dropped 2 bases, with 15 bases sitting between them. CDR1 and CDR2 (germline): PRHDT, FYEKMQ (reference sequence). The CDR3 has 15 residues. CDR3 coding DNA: TGTGCCAGCAGCCCCTGGGCAGGAAACAACTATGGCTACACCTTC. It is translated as CASSPWAGNNYGYTF.

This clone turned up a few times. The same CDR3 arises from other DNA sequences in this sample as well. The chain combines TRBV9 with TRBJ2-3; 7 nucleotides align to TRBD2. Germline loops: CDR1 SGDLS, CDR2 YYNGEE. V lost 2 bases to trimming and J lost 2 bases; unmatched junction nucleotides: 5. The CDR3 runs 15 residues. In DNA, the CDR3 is TGTGCCAGCAGCGTGGGCGGGAGTTTCACAGATACGCAGTATTTT. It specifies CASSVGGSFTDTQYF.

The CDR3: CASSTSGRVDYEQYF. CDR3 coding DNA: TGTGCCAGCAGCACTAGCGGGAGGGTCGACTACGAGCAGTACTTC. The V call is TRBV7-9, the J call TRBJ2-7; 13 bases are shared with TRBD2. Germline assignment: CDR1 SEHNR and CDR2 FQNEAQ (reference sequence). The CDR3 has 15 amino acids. The V gene end was trimmed by 5 bases and the J gene end by 3 bases; junction bases not matched to a gene: 4.

The CDR3 sequence: CASSEPFGGGTDTQYF. Written as DNA, the CDR3 is TGTGCCAGCAGTGAGCCCTTTGGGGGAGGCACAGATACGCAGTATTTT. V usage is TRBV25-1 and J usage is TRBJ2-3; tentatively, D is TRBD1 or TRBD2 (5 bases each). Germline values: CDR1 MGHDK, CDR2 SYGVNS. The CDR3 is 16 amino acids. The ends were cut back, 3 bases at V and 1 base at J, with 14 bases in the middle.

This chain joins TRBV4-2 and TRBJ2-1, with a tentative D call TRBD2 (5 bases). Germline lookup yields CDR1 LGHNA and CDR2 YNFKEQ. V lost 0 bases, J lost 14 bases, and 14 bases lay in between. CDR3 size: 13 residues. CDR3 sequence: CASSQDQATNKFF. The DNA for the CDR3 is TGTGCCAGCAGCCAAGATCAGGCGACTAACAAGTTCTTC.

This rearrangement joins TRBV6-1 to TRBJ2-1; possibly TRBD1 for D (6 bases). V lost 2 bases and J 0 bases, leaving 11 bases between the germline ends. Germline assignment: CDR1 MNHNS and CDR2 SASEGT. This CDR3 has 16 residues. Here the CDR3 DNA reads TGTGCCAGCAGTGAATTAACAGGGAGCTCCTACAATGAGCAGTTCTTC. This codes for CASSELTGSSYNEQFF.

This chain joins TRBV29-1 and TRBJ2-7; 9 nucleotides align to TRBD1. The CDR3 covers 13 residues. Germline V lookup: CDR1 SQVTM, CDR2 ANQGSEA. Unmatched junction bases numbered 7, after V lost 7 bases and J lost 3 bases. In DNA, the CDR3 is TGCAGCGGGCGGACAGGGGATAACTACGAGCAGTACTTC. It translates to CSGRTGDNYEQYF.

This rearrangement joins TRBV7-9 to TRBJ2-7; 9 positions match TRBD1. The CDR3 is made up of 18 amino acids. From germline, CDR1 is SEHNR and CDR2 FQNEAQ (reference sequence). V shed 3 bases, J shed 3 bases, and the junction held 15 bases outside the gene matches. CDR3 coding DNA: TGTGCCAGCAGCTTGTCAGTTTTTACCGGACAGGGGAACTACGAGCAGTACTTC. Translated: CASSLSVFTGQGNYEQYF. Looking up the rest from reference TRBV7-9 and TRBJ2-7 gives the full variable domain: DTGVSQNPRHKITKRGQNVTFRCDPISEHNRLYWYRQTLGQGPEFLTYFQNEAQLEKSRLLSDRFSAERPKGSFSTLEIQRTEQGDSAMYLCASSLSVFTGQGNYEQYFGPGTRLTVT.

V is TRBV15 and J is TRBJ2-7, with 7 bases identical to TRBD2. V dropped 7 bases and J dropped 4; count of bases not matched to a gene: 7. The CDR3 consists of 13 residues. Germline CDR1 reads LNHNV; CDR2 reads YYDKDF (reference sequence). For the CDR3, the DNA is TGTGCCACCAAGGGCGGGAGTAGTTACGAGCAGTACTTC. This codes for CATKGGSSYEQYF. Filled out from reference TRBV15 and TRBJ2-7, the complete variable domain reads DAMVIQNPRYQVTQFGKPVTLSCSQTLNHNVMYWYQQKSSQAPKLLFHYYDKDFNNEADTPDNFQSRRPNTSFCFLDIRSPGLGDTAMYLCATKGGSSYEQYFGPGTRLTVT.

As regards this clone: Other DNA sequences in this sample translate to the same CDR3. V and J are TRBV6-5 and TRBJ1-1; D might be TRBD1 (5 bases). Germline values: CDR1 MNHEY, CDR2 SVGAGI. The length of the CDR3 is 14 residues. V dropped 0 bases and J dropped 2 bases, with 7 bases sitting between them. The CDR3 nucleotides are TGTGCCAGCAGTTACTCGGGGGGAAACACTGAAGCTTTCTTT. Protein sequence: CASSYSGGNTEAFF.

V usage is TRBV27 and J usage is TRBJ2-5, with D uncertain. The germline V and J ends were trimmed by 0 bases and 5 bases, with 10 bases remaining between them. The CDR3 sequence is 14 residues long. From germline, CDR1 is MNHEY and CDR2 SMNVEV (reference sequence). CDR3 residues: CASSLSTTWETQYF. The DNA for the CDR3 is TGTGCCAGCAGTTTATCTACCACGTGGGAGACCCAGTACTTC.

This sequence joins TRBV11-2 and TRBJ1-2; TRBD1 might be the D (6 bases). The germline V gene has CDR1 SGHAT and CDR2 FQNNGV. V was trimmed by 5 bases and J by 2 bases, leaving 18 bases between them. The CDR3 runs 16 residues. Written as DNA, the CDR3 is TGTGCCAGCAGCCCGCAATGGGGGGCTTTCAACTATGGCTACACCTTC. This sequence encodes CASSPQWGAFNYGYTF.

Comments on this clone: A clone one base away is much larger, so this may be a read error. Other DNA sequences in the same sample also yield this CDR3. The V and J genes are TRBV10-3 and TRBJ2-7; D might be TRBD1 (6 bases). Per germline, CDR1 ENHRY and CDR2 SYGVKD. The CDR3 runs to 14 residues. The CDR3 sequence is CAISEPDRTYEQYF. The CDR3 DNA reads TGTGCCATCAGTGAGCCAGACAGGACCTACGAACAGTACTTC.

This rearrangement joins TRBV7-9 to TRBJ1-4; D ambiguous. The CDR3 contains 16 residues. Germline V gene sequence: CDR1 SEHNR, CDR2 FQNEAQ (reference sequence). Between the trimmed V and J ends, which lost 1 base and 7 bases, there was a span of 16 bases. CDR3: CASSLDWEKGGEKLFF. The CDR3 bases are TGTGCCAGCAGCTTAGATTGGGAGAAAGGCGGTGAAAAACTGTTTTTT.